The rows below give T cell receptor beta chains drawn from one sample of a study of blood T cell repertoires in COVID-19. Assay: immunoSEQ multiplex PCR; the TCRdb copy retains only in-frame clones and omits some. The sample includes just under 100,000 clones, approximately 86% of them seen just once. The sequenced sample was peripheral blood. The receptors originated from a woman between 55 and 75 years old in a cohort sampled during active or convalescent COVID-19. Both conserved end residues are part of each CDR3. The D gene is left open where the match is weak. Clone size is stated in some rows and not others, as once, few, many or a class when expanded.

j_gene | v_gene | d_gene | abundance | CDR3nt | CDR3aa
TRBJ2-7 | TRBV19 | TRBD2 | NA | TGTGCCAGTAGTATAGGGGGCAGCGGGAGATACGAGCAGTACTTC | CASSIGGSGRYEQYF
TRBJ2-3 | TRBV5-1 | TRBD1 | NA | TGCGCCAGCAGCTCGCACAGGGGGCTCCCTCGGGATACGCAGTATTTT | CASSSHRGLPRDTQYF
TRBJ2-1 | TRBV7-3 | TRBD2 | NA | TGTGCCAGCAGCTTATATTCTAGCGGGGCCCTGAACAATGAGCAGTTCTTC | CASSLYSSGALNNEQFF
TRBJ2-7 | TRBV6-2/TRBV6-3 | NA | NA | TGTGCCAGCAGCCCCCTTATAGCGGTCGGGTCCTACGAGCAGTACTTC | CASSPLIAVGSYEQYF
TRBJ2-5 | TRBV6-2/TRBV6-3 | TRBD2 | NA | TGTGCCAGCAGTGGACTAGCGGCAGAGACCCAGTACTTC | CASSGLAAETQYF
TRBJ2-3 | TRBV5-1 | NA | NA | TGCGCCAGCAGCTTGGGACAGGTAAAGGATACGCAGTATTTT | CASSLGQVKDTQYF
TRBJ2-7 | TRBV7-9 | TRBD2 | NA | TGTGCCAGCACGCGGGGGGGCGAGCAGTACTTC | CASTRGGEQYF
TRBJ2-1 | TRBV3-1/TRBV3-2 | TRBD2 | NA | TGTGCCAGCAGCAGGACTAGCGGCGAAAATGAGCAGTTCTTC | CASSRTSGENEQFF
TRBJ2-7 | TRBV12-3/TRBV12-4 | NA | NA | TGTGCCAGCAGTTTCGGCGGGGTGGGGGAGCAGTACTTC | CASSFGGVGEQYF
TRBJ1-2 | TRBV7-9 | TRBD1 | NA | TGTGCCAGCAGCTTGTCCGACAGGGTTGCCTATGGCTACACCTTC | CASSLSDRVAYGYTF
TRBJ1-2 | TRBV19 | NA | once | TGTGCCAGTAGCCTTAGGGGCAGGGTCTTCTATGGCTACACCTTC | CASSLRGRVFYGYTF
TRBJ2-3 | TRBV15 | TRBD2 | NA | TGTGCCACCAGCGAGATTGGGCGGGGGGGGACAGATACGCAGTATTTT | CATSEIGRGGTDTQYF
TRBJ1-2 | TRBV6-5 | NA | NA | TGTGCCAGCAGCCAGGACAGCCATGGCTACACCTTC | CASSQDSHGYTF
TRBJ1-4 | TRBV10-3 | TRBD1 | NA | TGTGCCATCAGTGAAATAACAGGGGGTGGTGAAAAACTGTTTTTT | CAISEITGGGEKLFF
TRBJ1-3 | TRBV9 | NA | NA | TGTGCCAGCAGCGTATCGGGGGACTCTGGAAACACCATATATTTT | CASSVSGDSGNTIYF
TRBJ2-6 | TRBV15 | NA | NA | TGTGCCACCAGCAGAGGTGACAGTCTCTCTGGGGCCAACGTCCTGACTTTC | CATSRGDSLSGANVLTF
TRBJ2-5 | TRBV2 | NA | NA | TGTGCCAGCAGTGAAGGGTTACTGGAGACCCAGTACTTC | CASSEGLLETQYF
TRBJ2-1 | TRBV12-3/TRBV12-4 | TRBD2 | few | TGTGCCAGCACCCTAGCGGGATCCAATGAGCAGTTCTTC | CASTLAGSNEQFF